This T cell receptor (beta chain) was captured by sequencing in a study of molecular identifiers for immune sequencing clone quantification listed by TCRdb under 2018. Regarding the research as a whole: For a replicate experiment, the RNA from either about 20,000 or 100,000 naive CD8 T cells was divided into five aliquots, and four of those aliquots went on to sequencing. This methods study benchmarked molecular-identifier clustering-based TCR repertoire sequencing (MIDCIRS) and TCR RNA copy counting, using CD8 T cells to do so.

Libraries of naive CD8 T cells were built from around 18,000 to 910,000 sorted cells, with 10%, 30% or 50% of the purified RNA used. Naive CD8 T cells, defined as CD8+CD4-CCR7+CD45RA+, were FACS-sorted into RLT Plus buffer on a BD FACSAria II. To test detection sensitivity, Jurkat RNA equivalent to nine to ten TCR copies was spiked into samples of about 19,000-1,000,000 naive CD8 T cells. CD8 T cells were enriched with RosetteSep CD8+ T Cell Enrichment Cocktail and Ficoll-Paque, followed by ACK red cell lysis. Libraries were constructed by PCR. Sequencing was carried out with an Illumina HiSeq 4000. Bulk TCR libraries were generated as previously described, with the TCR primers listed in Table S5 used. Purification of total RNA was performed with the Qiagen AllPrep DNA/RNA kit. Reads from multiple sequencing runs of the same library were pooled before analysis. Per the source publication's procedure: Reads were retained only if the reads had an exact TCR constant sequence, and the retained reads were trimmed to 150 nt and grouped according to their 12-nt molecular barcodes. Within each barcode group, reads were sub-clustered at a 15% Levenshtein threshold, and quality-weighted consensus sequences were built per RNA molecule. Non-functional sequences were filtered out, along with any lower-count sequence sitting one edit away from another sequence. Barcode sub-clusters with fewer than 20% of the maximum read count were removed, based on fitting two negative binomial distributions. Starting from the raw public reads, TCRdb applied fastp trimming at Q25, assembled clones with MiXCR and retained in-frame beta chains. Identical CDR3 proteins give one entry, which carries the most common genes and DNA. The V and J calls reflect TCRdb's pipeline rather than the authors' work. For this sample there are 460,000 or so distinct CDR3 sequences; over 20% appear just once. The ten largest account for 0.7% to 1% of the sample.

Its CDR3 holds 16 amino acids, cysteine through phenylalanine. The CDR3 DNA has 48 bases and is translated from base 1. Germline trimming amounts to 6 bases on V and 4 bases on J, with 9 as the count of junction bases outside the gene matches. The germline V gene (reference sequence) sets CDR1 to MNHEY and CDR2 to SMNVEV. This clonotype appeared a few times. The specificity of this receptor is unknown. There are no base qualities to consult, and no much larger clone falls within one base. Summary of the overall study and its limitations: Even against a background of around 950,000 naive CD8 T cells, spiked-in Jurkat TCR RNA amounting to a single cell's worth was reported to be detectable. Naive libraries contained spiked-in Jurkat TCR RNA (roughly ten copies' worth), which is not part of the donor repertoire. When barcode sub-clustering was omitted, TCR diversity was inflated by chimeric consensus sequences, with chimeras reaching as high as 47%. Clones above 20 RNA copies held over 99% of molecules in CMV-specific effector cells but under 1% in naive cells. The sizes of highly expanded clones could end up underestimated when identical TCR molecules share a barcode. Modeling indicated approximately 3 TCR RNA copies recovered per cell, compared with about 9.7 by digital PCR, which implies a capture efficiency of around 29%.

This chain is built from TRBV27 and TRBJ2-2; TRBD2 fits 9 bases in the junction. The sequencing sample was made of naive CD8+ T cells from blood, with Jurkat cell RNA spiked in. The cell subset or site label of this sample denotes: FACS-sorted CD8+CD4-CCR7+CD45RA+ naive T cells. The TCR was taken from a human donor in good health. Some libraries in this study had Jurkat cell RNA spiked in. Here is the DNA: TGTGCCAGCAGCTCTTTAGCGGGAGTAGGCACCGGGGAGCTGTTTTTT. This translates into CASSSLAGVGTGELFF.